The present T cell receptor (beta chain) was sequenced within a study of technical replicates of blood from a few donors. Profiled with immunoSEQ multiplex PCR; TCRdb holds only in-frame clones, not every one. Among tens of thousands of clones, about nine tenths were seen once, and the ten largest hold 3% to 5%. Source material: PBMCs. The TCR originated in a human donor in good health. Some clones in this sample may be carry-over from other donors' samples.

CDR3 in amino acids: CASSLQLADNEQFF. CDR3 coding DNA: TGCGCCAGCAGCTTACAACTAGCCGACAATGAGCAGTTCTTC. V and J are TRBV5-1 and TRBJ2-1; tentatively, D is TRBD2 (6 bases). Per germline, CDR1 SGHRS and CDR2 YFSETQ. This CDR3 is built from 14 residues. The ends were cut back, 2 bases at V and 5 bases at J, with 11 bases in the middle.